These T cell receptor beta chains were read from a single sample in a study of blood T cell repertoires in COVID-19. Method: immunoSEQ multiplex PCR; TCRdb's copy keeps in-frame clones and lacks some. The repertoire holds around 190,000 clones, with 89% as singletons. Material: peripheral blood. The receptor set was obtained from a man aged 18 to 29 who had recovered from COVID-19. CDR3s include the opening cysteine and the closing phenylalanine or tryptophan. The D gene is left open where the match is weak. Only part of the rows carry a size: once, few, many, or a class if the clone is expanded.

>TRBV4-1|.|TRBJ1-1|.
TGCGCCAGCAGCCAAGAATCGATGGGGAGGGGCACTGAAGCTTTCTTT
CASSQESMGRGTEAFF
>TRBV7-6|TRBD1|TRBJ1-1|once
TGTGCCAGCAGCTTAGTCTCAGGGGGCGGCACTGAAGCTTTCTTT
CASSLVSGGGTEAFF
>TRBV5-4|TRBD2|TRBJ2-5|.
TGTGCCAGCAGCCGGGGACTAGCGGGAGGAGGTGAGACCCAGTACTTC
CASSRGLAGGGETQYF
>TRBV6-5|.|TRBJ1-3|.
TGTGCCAGCAGTTACTCGAGGATAGAAAACACCATATATTTT
CASSYSRIENTIYF
>TRBV7-2|.|TRBJ2-2|.
TGTGCCAGCAGCCTACTTCCGGGCCAAGGGAGGACCGGGGAGCTGTTTTTT
CASSLLPGQGRTGELFF
>TRBV7-2|.|TRBJ2-7|.
TGTGCCAGCAGCCTTCTTGGGGCGGCCCACGAGCAGTACTTC
CASSLLGAAHEQYF
>TRBV19|TRBD1|TRBJ2-5|.
TGTGCCAGTAGTTCCAACAGGGGGGCGACCCAGTACTTC
CASSSNRGATQYF
>TRBV3-1/TRBV3-2|.|TRBJ1-2|.
TGTGCCAGCAGCCAAGATCCGCGAGGGGGTGGCTACACCTTC
CASSQDPRGGGYTF
>TRBV24-1|TRBD2|TRBJ2-3|.
TGTGCCACCAGTACGGCATTAGCGGGAATCTCAGATACGCAGTATTTT
CATSTALAGISDTQYF
>TRBV10-3|TRBD1|TRBJ1-2|.
TGTGCCATCAGGGAGACAGGGGGCGGCTACACCTTC
CAIRETGGGYTF
>TRBV2|TRBD1|TRBJ1-2|.
TGTGCCAGCAGTGAAAGGGCAGGGGGTCATGGCTACACCTTC
CASSERAGGHGYTF
>TRBV29-1|.|TRBJ1-1|.
TGCAGCGTGTCCGGGGGGTTGAACACTGAAGCTTTCTTT
CSVSGGLNTEAFF
>TRBV12-2|.|TRBJ1-1|.
TGTGCAAGTCGCTTAGTGACAGCTGAAGCTTTCTTT
CASRLVTAEAFF
>TRBV7-8|TRBD2|TRBJ2-5|.
TGTGCCAGCAGCTTAGGGGTAGCGGGAGGAGAAGAGACCCAGTACTTC
CASSLGVAGGEETQYF
>TRBV2|TRBD1|TRBJ2-3|.
TGTGCCAGCAGAGGCGGGACAGGGGGGAAAGATACGCAGTATTTT
CASRGGTGGKDTQYF
>TRBV7-9|.|TRBJ1-4|.
TGTGCCAGCAGCTTAGGGACAGATAATAATGAAAAACTGTTTTTT
CASSLGTDNNEKLFF
>TRBV7-9|.|TRBJ2-7|.
TGTGCCAGCAGCTCCAACTACGAGCAGTACTTC
CASSSNYEQYF
>TRBV19|TRBD1|TRBJ1-5|.
TGTGCCAGTAGTATTGGTCAGGGGGTAGGTCAGCCCCAGCATTTT
CASSIGQGVGQPQHF
>TRBV12-5|.|TRBJ2-5|once
TGTGCTAGTGGCTTCGGTCAGGGAGAGACCCAGTACTTC
CASGFGQGETQYF
>TRBV6-5|.|TRBJ2-5|.
TGTGCCAGCAGTTCTATAACCGGGGAGACCCAGTACTTC
CASSSITGETQYF
>TRBV18|.|TRBJ2-1|.
TGTGCCAGCTCGACGGGACACACGGGCAATGAGCAGTTCTTC
CASSTGHTGNEQFF
>TRBV28|.|TRBJ1-5|.
TGTGCCAGCAGTCGCCCTCGGTTTTCGCCCCAGCATTTT
CASSRPRFSPQHF
>TRBV7-9|TRBD2|TRBJ2-1|.
TGTGCCAGCAGCTCCGGACTAGCGGGAGATGGTAATGAGCAGTTCTTC
CASSSGLAGDGNEQFF
>TRBV7-5|.|TRBJ2-7|.
TGTGCCAGAAGCCCCCCGACTAGCGGGGCCGCCTACGAGCAGTACTTC
CARSPPTSGAAYEQYF
>TRBV2|TRBD2|TRBJ2-7|.
TGTGCCAGCAGATCGGGGGGTCGGACGGGGTACGAGCAGTACTTC
CASRSGGRTGYEQYF
>TRBV5-1|.|TRBJ2-7|.
TGCGCCAGCAGCTTGTCGGCGGGTGCGGGTGGTAGGGCCAACGAGCAGTACTTC
CASSLSAGAGGRANEQYF
>TRBV18|TRBD2|TRBJ2-1|.
TGTGCCTTCGGGGACTTGTGGGTAGCGGGAGGGAGGGAGCAGTTCTTC
CAFGDLWVAGGREQFF
>TRBV12-3/TRBV12-4|.|TRBJ2-1|.
TGTGCCAGCAGTCCAGGGTATTACGAGCAGTTCTTC
CASSPGYYEQFF
>TRBV19|.|TRBJ2-2|.
TGTGCCAGTAGTCCGGAGGGACGCACCGGGGAGCTGTTTTTT
CASSPEGRTGELFF
>TRBV7-9|.|TRBJ1-1|few
TGTGCCAGCAGCTTACTACAGTCGAACACTGAAGCTTTCTTT
CASSLLQSNTEAFF
>TRBV5-1|.|TRBJ2-1|.
TGCGCCAGCAGCTCCTTAGGACTGGGGGCGGCCGAGCAGTTCTTC
CASSSLGLGAAEQFF
>TRBV7-8|.|TRBJ2-3|.
TGTGCCAGCAGCTTGGAGCCCCCCGATACGCAGTATTTT
CASSLEPPDTQYF
>TRBV7-6|.|TRBJ1-2|once
TGTGCCAGCAGCTTGTACAGTAACTATGGCTACACCTTC
CASSLYSNYGYTF
>TRBV20-1|TRBD2|TRBJ2-1|.
TGCAGTGCTAGTGTAATAGCGGGGGACCTAGTCAATGAGCAGTTCTTC
CSASVIAGDLVNEQFF
>TRBV11-1|TRBD1|TRBJ1-1|.
TGTGCCAGCAGCTGGGACAGGGGATCTGAAGCTTTCTTT
CASSWDRGSEAFF
>TRBV28|TRBD2|TRBJ2-5|.
TGTGCCAGCAGTTTATGGCCTAGCGGACAAGAGACCCAGTACTTC
CASSLWPSGQETQYF
>TRBV28|TRBD1|TRBJ1-1|.
TGTGCCAGCAAACAGGGGGCTCGAAGCACTGAAGCTTTCTTT
CASKQGARSTEAFF
>TRBV21-1|.|TRBJ2-1|.
TGTGCCAGCAGCAAAGGGACTAGCAGAAATGAGCAGTTCTTC
CASSKGTSRNEQFF
>TRBV4-2|.|TRBJ1-1|.
TGTGCCAGCAGCCAAGAAGGGGGGGCTGAAGCTTTCTTT
CASSQEGGAEAFF
>TRBV4-1|.|TRBJ2-6|.
TGCGCCAGCAGCCCAATAATCGGTGAACCTGGGGCCAACGTCCTGACTTTC
CASSPIIGEPGANVLTF
>TRBV29-1|TRBD2|TRBJ2-7|.
TGCAGCGTTGTACTAGCGGGAAGTTACGAGCAGTACTTC
CSVVLAGSYEQYF
>TRBV7-6|.|TRBJ1-1|.
TGTGCCAGCAAGGGGATGAACACTGAAGCTTTCTTT
CASKGMNTEAFF
>TRBV6-2/TRBV6-3|.|TRBJ1-1|.
TGTGCCAGCAGTTACTCGTCTCCTGCGACTGAAGCTTTCTTT
CASSYSSPATEAFF
>TRBV6-2/TRBV6-3|.|TRBJ1-1|.
TGTGCCAGCAGTTACTCGAATTCAGGAGGATGGTCTGAAGCTTTCTTT
CASSYSNSGGWSEAFF
>TRBV6-1|.|TRBJ2-1|.
TGTGCCAGCAGTGCCCGACTAACCGCACAATCCAATGAGCAGTTCTTC
CASSARLTAQSNEQFF
>TRBV11-3|.|TRBJ2-3|.
TGTGCCAGCGGGACAAGCACAGATACGCAGTATTTT
CASGTSTDTQYF
>TRBV4-1|TRBD1|TRBJ2-2|.
TGCGCCAGCAGCCAAGTTTTCGGACAGGGCATCAAAGCCGGGGAGCTGTTTTTT
CASSQVFGQGIKAGELFF
>TRBV4-3|TRBD2|TRBJ2-1|once
TGCGCCAGCAGCCAAGAAGGTGCGGGAGACACCTACAATGAGCAGTTCTTC
CASSQEGAGDTYNEQFF
>TRBV6-5|.|TRBJ2-2|.
TGTGCCAGCAGTCCTTCCGCCGGGGAGCTGTTTTTT
CASSPSAGELFF